Listed here are 26 T cell receptor beta chains from one sample, sequenced in a study of T cells in Graves' hyperthyroidism and ophthalmopathy. The TCR beta CDR3 regions underwent amplification using RNA transcripts as the source. When the TCR CDR3 underwent first-round RT-PCR, the HTBI primer set was used. Via MiXCR, TCRdb re-called the multiplex PCR reads, giving one row per CDR3 protein. Of about 600,000 distinct CDR3 sequences listed, approximately 15% are singletons. Source material: blood. These receptors came from a woman aged 35 to 49 with Graves' ophthalmopathy.

The sample holds many counts of this clonotype. The rearrangement links TRBV20-1 to TRBJ2-7; TRBD1 might be the D (5 bases). V lost 5 bases and J lost 0, with 11 bases in between. Germline assignment: CDR1 DFQATT and CDR2 SNEGSKA (reference sequence). The CDR3 loop spans 13 amino acids. Here the CDR3 reads CSASSDTSYEQYF. CDR3 in DNA: TGCAGTGCTTCCTCGGACACCTCCTACGAGCAGTACTTC.

The rearrangement uses TRBV7-8 and TRBJ2-1; D is undetermined. This CDR3 has 16 residues. Trimming removed 1 base at V and 3 bases at J, with 13 bases between. The germline V gene encodes CDR1 SGHVS and CDR2 FQNEAQ. CDR3 sequence: CASSLDPVASYNEQFF. CDR3 bases: TGTGCCAGCAGCTTAGATCCCGTTGCTAGCTACAATGAGCAGTTCTTC.

The CDR3 is CASSDPAGYNEQFF. For the CDR3, the DNA is TGTGCCAGCAGCGACCCAGCGGGTTACAATGAGCAGTTCTTC. This chain connects TRBV7-3 to TRBJ2-1, with D tentatively TRBD2 (6 bases). The germline V and J ends were trimmed by 5 bases and 4 bases, with 12 bases remaining between them. The CDR3 sequence is 14 residues long. CDR1 and CDR2 from the germline V gene are SGHTA and FQGTGA.

This clonotype has just one count. This chain uses TRBV6-1 with TRBJ1-2, with unresolved D. In germline, CDR1 is MNHNS, CDR2 SASEGT. The V end lost 8 bases, the J end lost 1 base, and 11 bases lay between the germline ends. The CDR3 is 13 amino acids. The CDR3 DNA is TGTGCCAGCGTCGGAGGGAATAACTATGGCTACACCTTC. The encoded protein is CASVGGNNYGYTF.

At least ten counts were recorded for this clonotype. The chain carries TRBV3-1 and TRBJ1-2; no clear D gene. Looked up from germline, CDR1 is LGHDT and CDR2 is YNNKEL (reference sequence). V lost 2 bases and J 5 bases, leaving 15 bases between the germline ends. This CDR3 contains 15 residues. The CDR3 DNA follows: TGTGCCAGCAGCCAACACCAAACGGCCAGTTATGGCTACACCTTC. This encodes CASSQHQTASYGYTF.

At least ten counts were recorded for this clonotype. This chain joins TRBV2 and TRBJ1-5; D gene ambiguous. CDR1 is SNHLY, CDR2 FYNNEI, per germline. The V and J ends lost 3 bases and 0 bases respectively, with 9 bases between them. The CDR3 sequence is 15 residues long. CDR3 residues: CASSDVGYSNQPQHF. In nucleotides, the CDR3 is TGTGCCAGCAGTGATGTGGGATATAGCAATCAGCCCCAGCATTTT.

This clonotype was counted at least ten times. This rearrangement joins TRBV7-3 to TRBJ2-3; unclear D gene. The CDR3 runs to 13 residues. CDR1 and CDR2 (germline): SGHTA, FQGTGA. V was cut by 1 base and J by 6 bases, with 8 bases left in between. The CDR3, as DNA: TGTGCCAGCAGCTTAATCCGGGCGGATACGCAGTATTTT. Translation gives CASSLIRADTQYF.

Comments on this clonotype: This may be a read error: a much more frequent sequence differs by one nucleotide. The chain has TRBV6-2 or TRBV6-3 and TRBJ1-1; D call uncertain. Germline values: CDR1 MNHEY, CDR2 SVGEGT. The CDR3 runs to 13 residues. V was clipped by 2 bases and J by 3 bases, with 7 bases between them. The CDR3 region has the DNA TGTGCCAGCAGTTACGGGTGGGACACTGAAGCTTTCTTT. It encodes CASSYGWDTEAFF.

This clonotype appeared many times. This chain joins TRBV30 and TRBJ1-2; D unclear. CDR3 length: 12 residues. V lost 0 bases and J 2 bases, leaving 4 bases between the germline ends. Germline V gene lookup returns CDR1 GTSNPN and CDR2 SVGIG (reference sequence). The CDR3 nucleotides read TGTGCCTGGAGTGTAGACAACTATGGCTACACCTTC. Translating it yields CAWSVDNYGYTF.

This clonotype has a count of ten or more. The chain recombines TRBV28 with TRBJ2-1; D is unresolved. Germline assignment: CDR1 MDHEN and CDR2 SYDVKM. The V and J ends lost 5 bases and 7 bases respectively, with 15 bases between them. CDR3 length: 14 amino acids. CDR3 residues: CASSLTGPWNEQFF. The CDR3 region has the DNA TGTGCCAGCAGTCTGACCGGTCCATGGAATGAGCAGTTCTTC. Full variable domain (rest looked up from reference TRBV28 and TRBJ2-1): DVKVTQSSRYLVKRTGEKVFLECVQDMDHENMFWYRQDPGLGLRLIYFSYDVKMKEKGDIPEGYSVSREKKERFSLILESASTNQTSMYLCASSLTGPWNEQFFGPGTRLTVL.

V and J are TRBV20-1 and TRBJ2-3, with 11 bases lining up with TRBD2. Trimming at V came to 3 bases and at J to 1 base, leaving 6 bases not matched to a gene. The CDR3 contains 16 residues. Germline CDR1 DFQATT, CDR2 SNEGSKA (reference sequence). CDR3 in DNA: TGCAGTGCTAGTGTGGTTAGCGGGGGGGGCACAGATACGCAGTATTTT. It is translated as CSASVVSGGGTDTQYF.

This clonotype was counted many times. The V and J genes are TRBV10-3 and TRBJ1-1; TRBD1 aligns across 9 bases. This CDR3 is 13 amino acids long. V lost 6 bases and J lost 4; bases outside the gene matches: 3. The germline gives CDR1 ENHRY, CDR2 SYGVKD. The CDR3 loop is CAIRGTGITEAFF. In DNA, the CDR3 is TGTGCCATCAGAGGGACAGGGATCACTGAAGCTTTCTTT.

The sample holds a few counts of this clonotype. The chain links TRBV30 to TRBJ1-1; TRBD1 might be the D (5 bases). V gave up 3 bases and J gave up 0 bases, with 11 bases separating them. This CDR3 has 14 residues. The germline V gene encodes CDR1 GTSNPN and CDR2 SVGIG (reference sequence). The CDR3 here is CAWSPQVMNTEAFF. The CDR3 nucleotides are TGTGCCTGGAGCCCACAGGTAATGAACACTGAAGCTTTCTTT.

There are many counts of this clonotype. J is TRBJ2-7 and V is TRBV7-8; 8 nucleotides match TRBD1. The V segment lost 5 bases and the J segment 3 bases; nucleotides outside the gene matches: 6. The CDR3 contains 14 residues. Germline CDR1 reads SGHVS; CDR2 reads FQNEAQ. The CDR3 loop is CASSRGTGDYEQYF. In DNA form, the CDR3 reads TGTGCCAGCAGCCGAGGGACAGGCGACTACGAGCAGTACTTC. Drawing the rest from reference TRBV7-8 and TRBJ2-7, the complete variable domain is GAGVSQSPRYKVAKRGQDVALRCDPISGHVSLFWYQQALGQGPEFLTYFQNEAQLDKSGLPSDRFFAERPEGSVSTLKIQRTQQEDSAVYLCASSRGTGDYEQYFGPGTRLTVT.

This clonotype came up a few times. J is TRBJ2-5 and V is TRBV6-1; D may be TRBD1 (5 bases). This CDR3 spans 13 amino acids. Trimming cost V 6 bases and J 5 bases, with 13 bases left between them. Germline-derived CDR1 and CDR2 are MNHNS and SASEGT. DNA of the CDR3: TGTGCCAGCAGCTGGACAATTGCTGAGACCCAGTACTTC. This encodes CASSWTIAETQYF.

Many counts were recorded for this clonotype. The chain has TRBV2 and TRBJ2-2; 12 positions agree with TRBD2. The CDR3 has 17 amino acids. Germline values: CDR1 SNHLY, CDR2 FYNNEI. The V and J ends lost 5 bases and 6 bases, in that order; junction bases with no gene match: 10. CDR3 loop: CASSLNLGLAGSGELFF. CDR3 nucleotide sequence: TGTGCCAGCAGTTTGAATTTAGGACTAGCGGGATCCGGGGAGCTGTTTTTT.

A single count supports this clonotype. A read error may explain this, as a much larger clone is one base away. V is TRBV29-1 and J is TRBJ2-1; maybe TRBD2 (6 bases). The CDR3 covers 15 residues. V was clipped by 7 bases and J by 0 bases, with 16 bases between them. Germline CDR1 SQVTM, CDR2 ANQGSEA. The CDR3 DNA is TGCAGCGGACTAACGCCGCGGGGCTCCTACAATGAGCAGTTCTTC. Amino acid sequence: CSGLTPRGSYNEQFF.

This clonotype occurred a few times. The chain recombines TRBV6-1 with TRBJ2-3; D not certain. The CDR3 has 13 amino acids. CDR1 MNHNS and CDR2 SASEGT come from the germline V gene. V lost 7 bases and J lost 2, with 10 bases in between. The CDR3 loop is CASKQAHTDTQYF. The CDR3 region has the DNA TGTGCCAGCAAGCAGGCCCACACAGATACGCAGTATTTT.

The sample holds a few counts of this clonotype. The rearrangement joins TRBV20-1 to TRBJ2-7; D is ambiguous. CDR1 and CDR2 (germline): DFQATT, SNEGSKA (reference sequence). Trimming pared 4 bases from V and 3 bases from J, leaving 10 bases between. This CDR3 is 12 amino acids long. The CDR3 sequence is CSATLIRYEQYF. In nucleotides, the CDR3 is TGCAGTGCTACACTGATTCGCTACGAGCAGTACTTC.

This clonotype was found once. A much bigger clone sits one base away, suggesting this may be a read error. J is TRBJ2-7 and V is TRBV28; perhaps TRBD2 as D (5 bases). V was trimmed by 5 bases and J by 8 bases, leaving 22 bases between them. CDR3 size: 15 residues. Germline V gene lookup returns CDR1 MDHEN and CDR2 SYDVKM. The CDR3 nucleotides are TGTGCCAGCAGTGGCCCGTGGGAGCAGTCCGGAAAGCAGTACTTC. Translating it yields CASSGPWEQSGKQYF.

This clonotype was seen only a few times. This chain links TRBV2 with TRBJ2-1; 7 bases agree with TRBD1. The CDR3 totals 11 residues. The ends lost 9 bases at V and 9 bases at J; junction bases unmatched: 5. Germline values: CDR1 SNHLY, CDR2 FYNNEI. The chain's CDR3 is CASLQGVEQFF. The CDR3 nucleotides read TGTGCCAGTCTCCAGGGGGTTGAGCAGTTCTTC. Together with reference TRBV2 and TRBJ2-1, the CDR3 gives the full variable domain: EPEVTQTPSHQVTQMGQEVILRCVPISNHLYFYWYRQILGQKVEFLVSFYNNEISEKSEIFDDQFSVERPDGSNFTLKIRSTKLEDSAMYFCASLQGVEQFFGPGTRLTVL.

This clonotype has at least ten counts. The rearrangement joins TRBV28 to TRBJ1-1; D gene unclear. From germline, CDR1 is MDHEN and CDR2 SYDVKM. The CDR3 loop spans 14 amino acids. V dropped 4 bases and J dropped 3 bases, with 12 bases sitting between them. CDR3 residues: CASSSPRPHTEAFF. DNA of the CDR3: TGTGCCAGCAGTTCCCCCCGGCCTCACACTGAAGCTTTCTTT.

This clonotype was counted between two and nine times. The V and J genes are TRBV7-8 and TRBJ2-1; D unresolved. Germline values: CDR1 SGHVS, CDR2 FQNEAQ. V dropped 2 bases and J dropped 7 bases, with 9 bases sitting between them. This CDR3 spans 13 amino acids. The CDR3 sequence is CASSLTFGNEQFF. As DNA, the CDR3 is TGTGCCAGCAGCTTAACCTTTGGGAATGAGCAGTTCTTC. The entire variable domain, with the rest obtained from reference TRBV7-8 and TRBJ2-1, is as follows: GAGVSQSPRYKVAKRGQDVALRCDPISGHVSLFWYQQALGQGPEFLTYFQNEAQLDKSGLPSDRFFAERPEGSVSTLKIQRTQQEDSAVYLCASSLTFGNEQFFGPGTRLTVL.

This clonotype was seen at least ten times. The rearrangement links TRBV20-1 to TRBJ2-2; 9 bases fit TRBD2. Germline CDR1 is DFQATT and CDR2 is SNEGSKA (reference sequence). With 5 bases clipped from V and 7 bases from J, the junction kept 11 bases outside the gene matches. The CDR3 sequence is 15 residues long. The CDR3 DNA is TGCAGTGCTCTCGGCCCGGGACTAGCTATCGGGGAGCTGTTTTTT. It encodes CSALGPGLAIGELFF.

The chain couples TRBV5-8 to TRBJ1-5, with D possibly matching TRBD1 (6 bases). The V end lost 4 bases, the J end lost 1 base, and 15 bases lay between the germline ends. Looked up from germline, CDR1 is SGHTS and CDR2 is YDEGEE. The CDR3 is 16 amino acids. The CDR3 nucleotides read TGTGCCAGCAGCACCGGACAGTGGATAAGCAATCAGCCCCAGCATTTT. Translation: CASSTGQWISNQPQHF.

This CDR3 is CASSLLDRAEAFF. Written as DNA, the CDR3 is TGTGCCAGCAGTCTACTTGACAGGGCCGAAGCTTTCTTT. The V call is TRBV12-3 or TRBV12-4, the J call TRBJ1-1; TRBD1 aligns across 7 bases. This CDR3 has 13 residues. J lost 8 bases, V lost 5 bases, and 8 bases had no gene match.